A single sample gave rise to the 29 T cell receptor beta chains below, sequenced in a study of T cells in women clearing cervical HPV infection. This table comes from immunoSEQ multiplex PCR, and its TCRdb copy is limited to in-frame clones, with some not included. Across roughly 30,000 clones, the top ten clones capture 3.5% to 5% of the sample. Sequences were obtained from blood buffy coat. The receptors were gathered from a woman aged 18-70 years with a cervical HPV16 infection that either progressed to CIN3+ or cleared (not recorded which).

Comment on this clone: The read ends 3 residues shy of where the CDR3 ends; the end is completed using the germline J gene. The rearrangement links TRBV18 to TRBJ2-1; D not certain. The V and J ends lost 6 bases and 6 bases respectively, with 15 bases between them. The CDR3 spans 14 residues. Germline CDR1 is KGHSH and CDR2 is LQKENI. CDR3 region: CASSLFDNSNEQFF. Partial CDR3 DNA: TGTGCCAGCTCCTTATTCGACAACTCCAATGAG. The full variable domain, in which reference TRBV18 and TRBJ2-1 provide the parts outside the CDR3, is NAGVMQNPRHLVRRRGQEARLRCSPMKGHSHVYWYRQLPEEGLKFMVYLQKENIIDESGMPKERFSAEFPKEGPSILRIQQVVRGDSAAYFCASSLFDNSNEQFFGPGTRLTVL.

In the case of this clone: Coverage ceases 3 residues before the CDR3 finishes, and the germline J gene fills in the end. The genes are TRBV4-2 and TRBJ2-3; 11 bases match TRBD2. The germline V gene has CDR1 LGHNA and CDR2 YNFKEQ. CDR3 length: 16 residues. The trim removed 4 bases at V and 1 base at J, leaving 4 bases unmatched. CDR3 amino acids: CASSPELAGGTDTQYF. The DNA read from the CDR3 is TGTGCCAGCAGCCCAGAACTAGCGGGGGGCACAGATACG.

A word on this clone: The read gets to within 3 residues of the CDR3 end, and the germline J gene fills in the rest. The chain links TRBV6-2 or TRBV6-3 to TRBJ2-7; D is unresolved. CDR1 MNHEY and CDR2 SVGEGT come from the germline V gene. The CDR3 is 13 amino acids. Between the trimmed V and J ends, which lost 2 bases and 2 bases, there was a span of 7 bases. The part of the CDR3 DNA that was read is TGTGCCAGCAGTTACGACTTAGCCTACGAG. Its protein is CASSYDLAYE. The whole CDR3 region reads CASSYDLAYEQYF.

Worth noting for this clone: The DNA ends 3 residues before the CDR3 does, and the rest of the CDR3 is filled in from the germline J gene. The chain couples TRBV6-1 to TRBJ2-1; tentative D call: TRBD2 (6 bases). This CDR3 has 15 amino acids. Trimming pared 1 base from V and 4 bases from J, leaving 11 bases between. Germline V gene lookup returns CDR1 MNHNS and CDR2 SASEGT. The sequenced CDR3 bases are TGTGCCAGCAGTGAAGAGATTGCGGGATACAATGAG. As protein: CASSEEIAGYNE. The CDR3 in full is CASSEEIAGYNEQFF.

Comments on this clone: The read halts 3 residues ahead of the CDR3 end, with the missing end drawn from the germline J gene. The chain is built from TRBV6-2 or TRBV6-3 and TRBJ1-4; TRBD1 might be the D (5 bases). The V gene lost 6 bases and the J gene lost 8 bases, with 16 bases spanning the gap. This CDR3 is built from 14 residues. Germline V gives CDR1 MNHEY, CDR2 SVGEGT. The CDR3 spells CASRPPGMGEKLFF. The part of the CDR3 DNA that was read is TGTGCCAGCAGACCCCCAGGGATGGGCGAAAAA.

Points on this clone: The read comes to an end 3 residues before the CDR3 does, leaving the germline J gene to fill in the end. The chain employs TRBV6-1 and TRBJ2-7; D is possibly TRBD1 (5 bases). This CDR3 has 15 residues. The germline V gene encodes CDR1 MNHNS and CDR2 SASEGT. Trimming shortened V by 0 bases and J by 3 bases, and 12 bases separated the two germline ends. CDR3 region: CASSEAAGSNYEQYF. The CDR3 DNA, read in part, is TGTGCCAGCAGTGAAGCGGCAGGGTCAAACTACGAG.

With regard to this clone: Sequencing ends 3 residues short of the CDR3 end; the germline J gene provides the rest. J is TRBJ2-2 and V is TRBV29-1; no firm D call. V was shortened by 4 bases and J by 6 bases, with 15 bases between the two germline ends. CDR3 length: 14 residues. Germline CDR1 is SQVTM and CDR2 is ANQGSEA. Partial CDR3 DNA: TGCAGCGTTGGGCCCCCGATAGGGTCCGGGGAG. Its protein is CSVGPPIGSGE. The whole CDR3 region reads CSVGPPIGSGELFF.

Of note for this clone: The CDR3 end lies 3 residues beyond the end of the read and is filled in from the germline J gene. The rearrangement joins TRBV19 to TRBJ1-1; 9 bases are shared with TRBD1. This CDR3 spans 16 amino acids. Germline V gene lookup returns CDR1 LNHDA and CDR2 SQIVND (reference sequence). The trim removed 0 bases at V and 1 base at J, leaving 3 bases unmatched. The covered CDR3 bases are TGTGCCAGTAGTATAGACAACAGGGGGCAGAACACTGAA. It translates to CASSIDNRGQNTE. The CDR3 as a whole reads CASSIDNRGQNTEAFF.

In regard to this clone: The CDR3 extends 3 residues past the end of the read, so its final part is completed from the germline J gene. The V gene is TRBV5-4, the J gene TRBJ2-7, with 10 bases identical to TRBD1. This CDR3 region has 16 residues. V dropped 1 base and J dropped 4; count of bases not matched to a gene: 8. Looked up from germline, CDR1 is SGHNT and CDR2 is YYREEE (reference sequence). The covered CDR3 bases are TGTGCCAGCAGCTTGAGCTCGGGACAGGGGAGTTACGAG. Amino acid sequence: CASSLSSGQGSYE. The CDR3 in its entirety is CASSLSSGQGSYEQYF.

On this clone: The read is 3 residues too short to cover the CDR3 end, so that end is filled in from the germline J gene. The genes are TRBV5-4 and TRBJ1-3; D remains unclear. V was trimmed by 0 bases and J by 0 bases, leaving 4 bases between them. Germline V gene data show CDR1 as SGHNT and CDR2 as YYREEE (reference sequence). The CDR3 is 14 amino acids. The CDR3 is CASSLAYSGNTIYF. The DNA read from the CDR3 is TGTGCCAGCAGCTTGGCTTACTCTGGAAACACC.

The CDR3 here is CASSGRDRGSYNEQFF. CDR3 bases read: TGTGCCAGCAGTGGAAGGGACAGGGGCTCCTACAATGAG. The chain employs TRBV6-2 or TRBV6-3 and TRBJ2-1; 10 nucleotides align to TRBD1. The CDR3 extends 3 residues past the end of the read, so its final part is completed from the germline J gene. V lost 5 bases to trimming and J lost 0 bases; unmatched junction nucleotides: 4. CDR1 and CDR2 from the germline V gene are MNHEY and SVGEGT. The CDR3 is 16 amino acids.

A remark on this clone: The read ends 3 residues shy of where the CDR3 ends; the end is completed using the germline J gene. The chain is built from TRBV20-1 and TRBJ1-2, with a tentative D call TRBD1 (6 bases). Trimming took off 5 bases at V and 7 bases at J, with 14 bases between the two ends. This CDR3 has 12 amino acids. Germline CDR1 is DFQATT and CDR2 is SNEGSKA (reference sequence). CDR3 DNA (partial): TGCAGTGCTTCCGACTGGGGGCCTGGC. Its translation: CSASDWGPG. The CDR3 as a whole reads CSASDWGPGYTF.

Concerning this clone itself: Coverage ceases 3 residues before the CDR3 finishes, and the germline J gene fills in the end. The J gene is TRBJ1-1, the V gene TRBV7-2; D gene unclear. CDR3 size: 13 residues. V lost 1 base to trimming and J lost 1 base, with 4 bases between them. Germline V gene sequence: CDR1 SGHTA, CDR2 FQGNSA. Partial CDR3 DNA: TGTGCCAGCAGCTTAGACAGGAACACTGAA. It encodes CASSLDRNTE. The whole CDR3 sequence is CASSLDRNTEAFF.

Comment on this clone: The missing CDR3 end, 3 residues past where the read stops, is filled in from the germline J gene. The V gene is TRBV19, the J gene TRBJ2-5; 9 bases align to TRBD1. The CDR3 loop spans 14 amino acids. Trimming removed 5 bases from V and 3 bases from J; junction bases left unmatched: 4. Germline lookup yields CDR1 LNHDA and CDR2 SQIVND (reference sequence). This chain's CDR3 is CASSARTGEETQYF. CDR3 DNA (partial): TGTGCCAGTAGTGCTCGGACAGGGGAAGAGACC.

Note on this clone: The observed sequence ends 3 residues before the CDR3 terminus, with the missing tail filled in from the germline J gene. The chain carries TRBV30 and TRBJ1-6; D gene unclear. This CDR3 spans 14 amino acids. Trimming removed 0 bases at V and 5 bases at J, with 8 bases between. In germline, CDR1 is GTSNPN, CDR2 SVGIG (reference sequence). CDR3 region: CAWSVSRNNSPLHF. Incomplete CDR3 DNA: TGTGCCTGGAGTGTTTCCAGGAATAATTCACCC.

For this clone: From the germline J gene comes the end of the CDR3, since the read stops 3 residues before it. The chain employs TRBV10-3 and TRBJ1-2; possible D gene TRBD1, 5 bases. The CDR3 consists of 15 residues. Per the germline V gene, CDR1 is ENHRY and CDR2 is SYGVKD. CDR3 region: CAISDSGAGADTYTF. The CDR3 bases that were read are TGTGCCATCAGTGATAGCGGGGCGGGTGCAGATACC.

The CDR3 loop reads CASRPRTGLSTDTQYF. Partial CDR3 DNA: TGTGCCAGCAGGCCCAGGACAGGACTCAGCACAGATACG. V usage is TRBV2 and J usage is TRBJ2-3; 7 bases are a match to TRBD1. The read gets to within 3 residues of the CDR3 end, and the germline J gene fills in the rest. V was clipped by 6 bases and J by 0 bases; unmatched bases: 9. Germline V gene lookup returns CDR1 SNHLY and CDR2 FYNNEI. CDR3 size: 16 residues.

As regards this clone: The read gets to within 3 residues of the CDR3 end, and the germline J gene fills in the rest. This chain links TRBV30 with TRBJ2-1, with TRBD1 identical over 10 bases. This CDR3 is built from 15 residues. V gave up 2 bases and J gave up 4 bases; unmatched junction bases: 5. Per the germline V gene, CDR1 is GTSNPN and CDR2 is SVGIG (reference sequence). CDR3 amino acids: CAWSRRQGAYNEQFF. The sequenced CDR3 bases are TGTGCCTGGAGTCGCCGACAGGGGGCTTACAATGAG.

Details on this clone: The read is 3 residues too short to cover the CDR3 end, so that end is filled in from the germline J gene. The gene calls are TRBV10-3 and TRBJ2-5; TRBD1 agrees at 8 bases. V trimming: 2 bases; J trimming: 4 bases; junction bases outside the gene matches: 0. This CDR3 is 13 amino acids long. Germline V CDR1 and CDR2: ENHRY, SYGVKD. The CDR3 reads CAISEGQGETQYF. The CDR3 DNA, read in part, is TGTGCCATCAGTGAGGGACAGGGAGAGACC.

Concerning this clone: The read finishes 3 residues shy of the CDR3 end, and the germline J gene is used to complete it. The chain recombines TRBV30 with TRBJ1-4, with a tentative D call TRBD1 (5 bases). The V gene lost 0 bases and the J gene lost 3 bases, with 8 bases spanning the gap. Germline CDR1 is GTSNPN and CDR2 is SVGIG (reference sequence). CDR3 length equals 14 residues. CDR3 bases read: TGTGCCTGGAGTGTAAACAGGCCTAATGAAAAA. It yields the protein CAWSVNRPNEK. The CDR3 in full is CAWSVNRPNEKLFF.

In regard to this clone: The read finishes 3 residues shy of the CDR3 end, and the germline J gene is used to complete it. V and J are TRBV5-1 and TRBJ1-2; 7 positions agree with TRBD1. Germline assignment: CDR1 SGHRS and CDR2 YFSETQ. CDR3 length: 17 residues. V lost 1 base, J lost 5 bases, and 14 bases stayed unmatched. This CDR3 is CASSLTMGETGIYGYTF. Incomplete CDR3 DNA: TGCGCCAGCAGCTTGACAATGGGCGAGACAGGGATTTATGGC.

With regard to this clone: The read ends 3 residues shy of where the CDR3 ends; the end is completed using the germline J gene. The chain has TRBV5-1 and TRBJ2-1; 8 bases are a match to TRBD2. This CDR3 is built from 15 residues. Per the germline V gene, CDR1 is SGHRS and CDR2 is YFSETQ. Unmatched junction bases numbered 10, after V lost 5 bases and J lost 6 bases. The CDR3 here is CASRTSGNPLNEQFF. The sequenced CDR3 bases are TGCGCCAGCAGAACTAGCGGTAACCCCCTCAATGAG.

For this clone: The read gets to within 3 residues of the CDR3 end, and the germline J gene fills in the rest. The V and J genes are TRBV20-1 and TRBJ1-4; 7 bases line up with TRBD1. Looked up from germline, CDR1 is DFQATT and CDR2 is SNEGSKA (reference sequence). The CDR3 is 16 amino acids. The CDR3 spells CSASPTGASGANVLFF. The CDR3 DNA, read in part, is TGCAGTGCTAGTCCTACAGGGGCATCTGGGGCCAACGTA.

In the case of this clone: The read stops 3 residues short of the end of the CDR3; the missing end is completed from the germline J gene. The chain recombines TRBV19 with TRBJ1-4; 8 bases agree with TRBD1. The junction had 2 bases not matched to a gene; V was cut back by 2 bases and J by 3 bases. This CDR3 has 15 residues. Germline-derived CDR1 and CDR2 are LNHDA and SQIVND (reference sequence). The CDR3 here is CASSIPGQANEKLFF. Incomplete CDR3 DNA: TGTGCCAGTAGTATACCGGGACAGGCTAATGAAAAA. The full variable domain, with the rest looked up from reference TRBV19 and TRBJ1-4, is DGGITQSPKYLFRKEGQNVTLSCEQNLNHDAMYWYRQDPGQGLRLIYYSQIVNDFQKGDIAEGYSVSREKKESFPLTVTSAQKNPTAFYLCASSIPGQANEKLFFGSGTQLSVL.

About this clone: The read is 3 residues too short to cover the CDR3 end, so that end is filled in from the germline J gene. The chain employs TRBV7-2 and TRBJ2-5, with D possibly TRBD2 on 5 matching bases. CDR3 length: 14 amino acids. Germline V gene data show CDR1 as SGHTA and CDR2 as FQGNSA. The germline V and J ends were trimmed by 5 bases and 0 bases, with 10 bases remaining between them. The CDR3 loop reads CASSRGRYQETQYF. The CDR3 bases that were read are TGTGCCAGCAGCCGGGGTCGATACCAAGAGACC.

To note about this clone: Coverage ceases 3 residues before the CDR3 finishes, and the germline J gene fills in the end. The chain recombines TRBV7-9 with TRBJ2-6; D unclear. The CDR3 contains 14 residues. Trimming pared 1 base from V and 4 bases from J, leaving 5 bases between. Germline CDR1 is SEHNR and CDR2 is FQNEAQ (reference sequence). CDR3 protein: CASSLVGGANVLTF. Incomplete CDR3 DNA: TGTGCCAGCAGCTTAGTCGGGGGGGCCAACGTC.

A word on this clone: The read ends 3 residues before the CDR3 terminus; that terminus is restored from the germline J gene. The chain employs TRBV2 and TRBJ1-3; 8 bases are shared with TRBD1. J gave up 0 bases and V 8 bases, and 3 bases lay outside the gene matches. This CDR3 is built from 14 residues. In germline, CDR1 is SNHLY, CDR2 FYNNEI. This CDR3 reads CASAGGYSGNTIYF. The sequenced CDR3 bases are TGTGCCAGCGCAGGGGGCTACTCTGGAAACACC.

About this clone itself: The read comes to an end 3 residues before the CDR3 does, leaving the germline J gene to fill in the end. The V and J genes are TRBV7-3 and TRBJ1-1, with D perhaps matching TRBD1 (5 bases). CDR3 size: 14 residues. The germline gives CDR1 SGHTA, CDR2 FQGTGA. Trimming left V 5 bases short and J 1 base short, with 11 bases between. The CDR3 sequence: CASSLGHANTEAFF. The part of the CDR3 DNA that was read is TGTGCCAGCAGCCTAGGACACGCGAACACTGAA. Full variable domain (remainder filled in from reference TRBV7-3 and TRBJ1-1): GAGVSQTPSNKVTEKGKYVELRCDPISGHTALYWYRQSLGQGPEFLIYFQGTGAADDSGLPNDRFFAVRPEGSVSTLKIQRTERGDSAVYLCASSLGHANTEAFFGQGTRLTVV.

With respect to this clone: The CDR3 goes on 3 residues after the read ends, and that part is filled in from the germline J gene. This chain uses TRBV2 with TRBJ1-6; weak D call: TRBD1 (6 bases). Germline V gene sequence: CDR1 SNHLY, CDR2 FYNNEI. The length of the CDR3 is 15 residues. Trimming removed 8 bases at V and 7 bases at J, with 18 bases between. CDR3 protein: CASWLGQGRNSPLHF. CDR3 DNA, as far as it was read: TGTGCCAGCTGGCTTGGGCAGGGGAGGAATTCACCC.